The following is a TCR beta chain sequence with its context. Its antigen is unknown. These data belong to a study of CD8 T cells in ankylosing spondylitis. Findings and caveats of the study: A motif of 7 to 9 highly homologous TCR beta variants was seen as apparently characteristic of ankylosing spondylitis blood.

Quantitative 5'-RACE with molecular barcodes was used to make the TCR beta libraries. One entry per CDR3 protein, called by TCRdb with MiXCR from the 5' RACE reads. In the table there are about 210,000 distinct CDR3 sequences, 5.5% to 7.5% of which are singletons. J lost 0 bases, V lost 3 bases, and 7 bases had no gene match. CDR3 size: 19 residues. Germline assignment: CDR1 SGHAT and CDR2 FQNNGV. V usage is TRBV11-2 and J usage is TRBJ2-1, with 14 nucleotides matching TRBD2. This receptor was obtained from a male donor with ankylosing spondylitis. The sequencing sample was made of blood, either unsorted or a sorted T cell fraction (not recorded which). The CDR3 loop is CASSFRLAGGRSSYNEQFF. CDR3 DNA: TGTGCCAGCAGCTTTAGACTAGCGGGAGGGAGGAGCTCCTACAATGAGCAGTTCTTC.